One sample yielded the 15 T cell receptor beta chains listed below, sequenced in a study of PD-1 blockade in classical Hodgkin lymphoma. This table comes from immunoSEQ multiplex PCR, and its TCRdb copy is limited to in-frame clones, with some not included. The sample holds tens of thousands of clones, 60% to 85% seen once. Brentuximab vedotin exposure varied, and every patient relapsed after autologous stem cell transplantation. This sample comprised peripheral blood mononuclear cells (PBMCs), obtained at baseline. Receptors originate from a human donor with classical Hodgkin lymphoma.

The CDR3 nucleotides read TGTGCCAGTAATCGGGACCTACAAGATACGCAGTATTTT. It codes for CASNRDLQDTQYF. The rearrangement links TRBV18 to TRBJ2-3, with D perhaps assigned TRBD1 or TRBD2 (5 bases each). The CDR3 has 13 amino acids. Trimming took 9 bases from V and 5 from J, leaving 15 bases between them. Per germline, CDR1 KGHSH and CDR2 LQKENI.

The chain carries TRBV9 and TRBJ1-2; no clear D gene. CDR1 is SGDLS, CDR2 YYNGEE, per germline. The germline V and J ends were trimmed by 4 bases and 6 bases, with 10 bases remaining between them. The CDR3 is 12 amino acids. The CDR3 nucleotides are TGTGCCAGCAGCCGCCCGCAGAATGGCTACACCTTC. This encodes CASSRPQNGYTF.

This clone has more than one count but fewer than ten. The chain recombines TRBV30 with TRBJ1-1; maybe TRBD1 (6 bases). V was shortened by 0 bases and J by 11 bases, with 13 bases between the two germline ends. Germline loops: CDR1 GTSNPN, CDR2 SVGIG (reference sequence). The CDR3 extends over 12 amino acids. The CDR3 protein is CAWSVLGADAFF. CDR3 DNA sequence: TGTGCCTGGAGTGTATTGGGGGCGGATGCTTTCTTT.

This chain links TRBV10-3 with TRBJ1-5; D may be TRBD1 (6 bases). CDR3 length equals 14 residues. Germline V gene data show CDR1 as ENHRY and CDR2 as SYGVKD. Trimming took 6 bases from V and 6 from J, leaving 15 bases between them. CDR3 in amino acids: CAISSNREGQPQHF. In nucleotides, the CDR3 is TGTGCCATCAGCTCCAACAGGGAGGGTCAGCCCCAGCATTTT.

The V call is TRBV7-3, the J call TRBJ2-1, with a weak D call TRBD2 (6 bases). Germline lookup yields CDR1 SGHTA and CDR2 FQGTGA. The V and J ends lost 3 bases and 13 bases respectively, with 10 bases between them. The CDR3 is 11 residues long. In nucleotides, the CDR3 is TGTGCCAGCAGCTTCTCGGGGGTACAGTTCTTC. Translating gives CASSFSGVQFF.

Comments on this clone: The germline gene is not matched at one end of the junction; a read error may be the cause. This chain links TRBV5-6 with TRBJ2-5, with D maybe TRBD2 (6 bases). The length of the CDR3 is 14 residues. Germline CDR1 is SGHDT and CDR2 is YYEEEE. This CDR3 is CASSLIADQEAQYF. As DNA, the CDR3 is TGTGCCAGCAGCTTAATAGCGGATCAAGAGGCCCAGTACTTC.

The table lists this clone with many counts. This chain links TRBV19 with TRBJ1-2; D gene unclear. The germline gives CDR1 LNHDA, CDR2 SQIVND (reference sequence). V was shortened by 5 bases and J by 4 bases, with 11 bases between the two germline ends. The CDR3 spans 13 residues. This CDR3 reads CASSFQLFYGYTF. CDR3 nucleotide sequence: TGTGCCAGTAGTTTTCAATTATTCTATGGCTACACCTTC.

The chain carries TRBV10-3 and TRBJ1-2; perhaps TRBD1 as D (5 bases). V lost 0 bases and J lost 3, with 8 bases in between. CDR3 length: 14 residues. Germline V gene sequence: CDR1 ENHRY, CDR2 SYGVKD. In DNA, the CDR3 is TGTGCCATCAGTGAGTCCGGGGGGGACTATGGCTACACCTTC. This gives the protein CAISESGGDYGYTF.

This rearrangement joins TRBV7-9 to TRBJ2-5; TRBD1 matches 7 bases. CDR1 SEHNR and CDR2 FQNEAQ come from the germline V gene (reference sequence). The CDR3 is 16 residues long. V dropped 5 bases and J dropped 6; count of bases not matched to a gene: 15. The CDR3 region is CASSPYTPEGAQTQYF. CDR3 nucleotide sequence: TGTGCCAGCAGCCCCTACACCCCCGAGGGGGCCCAGACCCAGTACTTC.

This clone turned up a few times. This sequence joins TRBV29-1 and TRBJ1-2; 8 bases agree with TRBD1. The CDR3 totals 15 residues. V was pared by 4 bases and J by 0 bases, with 7 bases of the junction left unmatched. Looked up from germline, CDR1 is SQVTM and CDR2 is ANQGSEA. The CDR3 protein is CSVVGGTGANYGYTF. CDR3 nucleotides: TGCAGCGTTGTCGGGGGGACAGGTGCTAACTATGGCTACACCTTC.

This clone was counted a few times. CDR3 nucleotides: TGTGCCAGCAGCCCCCAGGTCAAGGGTGGCTACACCTTC. Translating gives CASSPQVKGGYTF. The chain carries TRBV7-2 and TRBJ1-2; D unclear. In germline, CDR1 is SGHTA, CDR2 FQGNSA. The CDR3 extends over 13 amino acids. Deletions cut 5 bases from V and 7 bases from J, with 14 bases between.

This sequence joins TRBV7-8 and TRBJ2-7, with a weak D call TRBD2 (6 bases). The CDR3 extends over 16 amino acids. Looked up from germline, CDR1 is SGHVS and CDR2 is FQNEAQ. V lost 6 bases to trimming and J lost 4 bases, with 22 bases between them. CDR3 nucleotide sequence: TGTGCCAGCAGACAGCTCGGGGGAGGACACAAATACGAGCAGTACTTC. This translates into CASRQLGGGHKYEQYF.

The rearrangement links TRBV7-6 to TRBJ2-1; 12 positions agree with TRBD2. V lost 5 bases and J lost 7; bases outside the gene matches: 18. From germline, CDR1 is SGHVS and CDR2 FNYEAQ. This CDR3 is 19 amino acids long. CDR3 protein: CASSDPRVASGRGGNEQFF. DNA of the CDR3: TGTGCCAGCAGCGACCCGCGGGTCGCTAGCGGGAGGGGGGGGAATGAGCAGTTCTTC.

This clone was counted between two and nine times. CDR3 residues: CASSFGTGGNQPQHF. The CDR3 bases are TGCGCCAGCAGCTTTGGGACAGGGGGCAATCAGCCCCAGCATTTT. This chain joins TRBV5-1 and TRBJ1-5, with 10 bases aligning to TRBD1. This CDR3 spans 15 amino acids. The junction had 1 base not matched to a gene; V was cut back by 2 bases and J by 2 bases. Looked up from germline, CDR1 is SGHRS and CDR2 is YFSETQ.

This clone was recorded many times. V is TRBV18 and J is TRBJ2-7, with a possible D match to TRBD1 (6 bases). V lost 3 bases and J lost 5, with 8 bases in between. Germline V gives CDR1 KGHSH, CDR2 LQKENI. This CDR3 region has 12 residues. CDR3 protein: CASSPRGDEQYF. Written as DNA, the CDR3 is TGTGCCAGCTCACCCAGGGGAGACGAGCAGTACTTC.